Presented here are 29 T cell receptor beta chains from one specimen sequenced in a study of response to subunit inactivated influenza vaccine. TCRdb re-analysed the RT-PCR reads in MiXCR, keeping a single row per CDR3 protein. The profile shows fewer than 200,000 distinct CDR3 sequences, 7.5% to 10% of them singletons. The sample consisted of non-naive T cells sorted from PBMCs, taken on the day of vaccination. These receptors were obtained from a man aged 50 or older who received an inactivated influenza vaccine.

The chain joins TRBV20-1 to TRBJ2-2; D is undetermined. V was shortened by 3 bases and J by 4 bases, with 12 bases between the two germline ends. The CDR3 runs to 14 residues. Germline V CDR1 and CDR2: DFQATT, SNEGSKA (reference sequence). The CDR3 DNA reads TGCAGTGCTAGTCTTGCTAAGGGCACCGGGGAGCTGTTTTTT. Protein sequence: CSASLAKGTGELFF.

This chain uses TRBV7-9 with TRBJ1-6; no clear D gene. CDR3 length: 15 amino acids. Trimming took off 4 bases at V and 7 bases at J, with 14 bases between the two ends. CDR1 SEHNR and CDR2 FQNEAQ come from the germline V gene (reference sequence). The CDR3 DNA is TGTGCCAGCAGCTCGACCGCGACACGCAATTCACCCCTCCACTTT. Translated, it gives CASSSTATRNSPLHF.

In its sample, this clonotype was seen a few times. The rearrangement joins TRBV29-1 to TRBJ1-1; D not resolved. The V end was cut by 7 bases, the J end by 3 bases, with 9 bases between. Germline CDR1 SQVTM, CDR2 ANQGSEA. This CDR3 contains 11 residues. CDR3 protein: CSAHQYTEAFF. Here the CDR3 DNA reads TGCAGCGCCCACCAGTACACTGAAGCTTTCTTT.

This clonotype was counted between two and nine times. The chain links TRBV20-1 to TRBJ2-1; 7 bases line up with TRBD1. The germline V gene encodes CDR1 DFQATT and CDR2 SNEGSKA (reference sequence). The CDR3 contains 17 residues. With V trimmed by 0 bases and J by 0 bases, 8 bases remained unmatched. CDR3 sequence (DNA): TGCAGTGCTAGAGATTCCACAGGGGAAAGCTCCTACAATGAGCAGTTCTTC. It codes for CSARDSTGESSYNEQFF.

The table lists this clonotype with many counts. The genes are TRBV3-1 and TRBJ2-5, with 10 positions matching TRBD2. In germline, CDR1 is LGHDT, CDR2 YNNKEL (reference sequence). The CDR3 is 18 amino acids. V trimming: 4 bases; J trimming: 5 bases; junction bases outside the gene matches: 16. The DNA for the CDR3 is TGTGCCAGCAGCCCTCCTGGGAGTTCGAGCGGGGGGGTGGAGACCCAGTACTTC. The encoded protein is CASSPPGSSSGGVETQYF.

This clonotype has just a few counts. V and J are TRBV5-5 and TRBJ2-7; D gene ambiguous. Germline CDR1 and CDR2: SGHKS and YYEKEE (reference sequence). Trimming shortened V by 1 base and J by 0 bases, and 14 bases separated the two germline ends. This CDR3 is 16 amino acids long. CDR3 nucleotides: TGTGCCAGCAGCTTGAGTCGTAACCGGATCTCCTACGAGCAGTACTTC. It is translated as CASSLSRNRISYEQYF.

This clonotype appeared many times. The rearrangement uses TRBV11-2 and TRBJ2-3; TRBD2 matches at 9 bases. V trimming: 2 bases; J trimming: 6 bases; junction bases outside the gene matches: 9. Germline CDR1 and CDR2: SGHAT and FQNNGV. The CDR3 is 16 amino acids. The CDR3 is CASSLRLAEEGDTQYF. CDR3 bases: TGTGCCAGCAGCTTAAGACTAGCGGAAGAAGGGGATACGCAGTATTTT.

This clonotype was detected only a few times. The chain recombines TRBV12-3 or TRBV12-4 with TRBJ2-5, with 9 bases identical to TRBD1. The V and J ends lost 6 bases and 4 bases, in that order; junction bases with no gene match: 9. This CDR3 has 15 amino acids. The DNA for the CDR3 is TGTGCCAGCAGCCCGGGACAGGGCAATGGAGAGACCCAGTACTTC. Translating it yields CASSPGQGNGETQYF.

The sample holds a few counts of this clonotype. This chain connects TRBV11-2 to TRBJ2-5, with 13 nucleotides matching TRBD2. This CDR3 contains 17 residues. After removal of 7 bases from V and 3 bases from J, the junction contained 11 bases not matched to a gene. Per germline, CDR1 SGHAT and CDR2 FQNNGV. The CDR3 coding sequence is TGTGCCAGCACCATGGGACTAGCGGGGCCAAGGGAAGAGACCCAGTACTTC. Its translation: CASTMGLAGPREETQYF.

A remark on this clonotype: Mismatch with germline at one junction end may stem from a read error. The rearrangement links TRBV12-3 or TRBV12-4 to TRBJ1-6; D remains unclear. The length of the CDR3 is 14 residues. The CDR3 nucleotides are TGTGCCAGCAGTTTATCGGGCTCGAATTCACACCTCCACTTT. Translating gives CASSLSGSNSHLHF.

This clonotype was observed at least ten times. The rearrangement uses TRBV24-1 and TRBJ1-2; D unresolved. In germline, CDR1 is KGHDR, CDR2 SFDVKD. The CDR3 sequence is 13 residues long. Trimming took off 4 bases at V and 4 bases at J, with 9 bases between the two ends. The CDR3 sequence is CATSERSFYGYTF. In DNA form, the CDR3 reads TGTGCCACCAGTGAGAGATCATTCTATGGCTACACCTTC.

This clonotype came up a few times. This chain uses TRBV28 with TRBJ2-4, with D perhaps matching TRBD2 (5 bases). The CDR3 consists of 17 residues. Germline values: CDR1 MDHEN, CDR2 SYDVKM. The ends were cut back, 2 bases at V and 3 bases at J, with 17 bases in the middle. CDR3 in DNA: TGTGCCAGCAGTTTAGTGTTTGGGCGAGAGGGCAAAAACATTCAGTACTTC. Translated, it gives CASSLVFGREGKNIQYF.

The CDR3 sequence is CASSRTGTGGASNQPQHF. CDR3 sequence (DNA): TGTGCCAGCAGCCGGACCGGGACAGGGGGCGCCTCGAATCAGCCCCAGCATTTT. The rearrangement uses TRBV11-1 and TRBJ1-5; 12 nucleotides align to TRBD1. With V trimmed by 5 bases and J by 4 bases, 12 bases remained unmatched. The CDR3 has 18 residues. Germline V lookup: CDR1 SGHAT, CDR2 FQDESV (reference sequence). Full variable domain (outside the CDR3, taken from reference TRBV11-1 and TRBJ1-5): EAEVAQSPRYKITEKSQAVAFWCDPISGHATLYWYRQILGQGPELLVQFQDESVVDDSQLPKDRFSAERLKGVDSTLKIQPAELGDSAMYLCASSRTGTGGASNQPQHFGDGTRLSIL.

This chain links TRBV7-2 with TRBJ1-2; D is uncertain. V gave up 4 bases and J gave up 7 bases, with 19 bases separating them. This CDR3 is built from 15 residues. Germline values: CDR1 SGHTA, CDR2 FQGNSA. CDR3 in amino acids: CASSSSGRFMGGYTF. CDR3 bases: TGTGCCAGCAGCTCTTCCGGACGATTCATGGGTGGCTACACCTTC. Together with reference TRBV7-2 and TRBJ1-2, the CDR3 gives the full variable domain: GAGVSQSPSNKVTEKGKDVELRCDPISGHTALYWYRQSLGQGLEFLIYFQGNSAPDKSGLPSDRFSAERTGGSVSTLTIQRTQQEDSAVYLCASSSSGRFMGGYTFGSGTRLTVV.

This chain uses TRBV5-4 with TRBJ2-1, with 10 bases that match TRBD1. V lost 2 bases, J lost 5 bases, and 16 bases stayed unmatched. Germline V gene sequence: CDR1 SGHNT, CDR2 YYREEE (reference sequence). The CDR3 is 19 residues long. Written as DNA, the CDR3 is TGTGCCAGCAGCTTTAGGGGCGGACAGGGGGGGAATCCTAACAATGAGCAGTTCTTC. It encodes CASSFRGGQGGNPNNEQFF.

The gene calls are TRBV20-1 and TRBJ1-2, with D maybe TRBD1 (5 bases). Germline V gives CDR1 DFQATT, CDR2 SNEGSKA (reference sequence). CDR3 length: 16 amino acids. The V end lost 2 bases, the J end lost 4 bases, and 20 bases lay between the germline ends. Here the CDR3 DNA reads TGCAGTGCTAGAAGTCCTATCGGGACCAAACGCTATGGCTACACCTTC. Encoded protein: CSARSPIGTKRYGYTF.

In this sample, this clonotype turned up many times. The chain employs TRBV18 and TRBJ2-5; D remains unclear. The germline V gene encodes CDR1 KGHSH and CDR2 LQKENI. The CDR3 totals 11 residues. Trimming pared 8 bases from V and 2 bases from J, leaving 6 bases between. This CDR3 is CASSPQETQYF. The CDR3 DNA sequence: TGTGCCAGCAGCCCTCAAGAGACCCAGTACTTC.

The chain is built from TRBV6-1 and TRBJ2-5; D might be TRBD2 (6 bases). With 2 bases removed from V and 3 bases from J, the gap between germline ends came to 10 bases. The germline V gene has CDR1 MNHNS and CDR2 SASEGT. The CDR3 covers 14 residues. The CDR3 here is CASSEHSGKETQYF. Written as DNA, the CDR3 is TGTGCCAGCAGTGAACATAGCGGTAAAGAGACCCAGTACTTC.

For the CDR3, the DNA is TGTGCCAGCAGCTGGAGACAGGGGGCGGGTGTTCGGTACTTC. It translates to CASSWRQGAGVRYF. The chain joins TRBV5-8 to TRBJ2-7, with 10 positions matching TRBD1. CDR3 length: 14 amino acids. The V segment lost 3 bases and the J segment 12 bases; nucleotides outside the gene matches: 12. CDR1 and CDR2 from the germline V gene are SGHTS and YDEGEE. The variable domain in full, with the rest retrieved from reference TRBV5-8 and TRBJ2-7, is EAGVTQSPTHLIKTRGQQATLRCSPISGHTSVYWYQQALGLGLQFLLWYDEGEERNRGNFPPRFSGRQFPNYSSELNVNALELEDSALYLCASSWRQGAGVRYFGPGTRLTVT.

A few counts support this clonotype. CDR3 DNA sequence: TGTGCCAGCAGCGTAGACGGACAGGTAAATCAGCCCCAGCATTTT. Translation gives CASSVDGQVNQPQHF. The J gene is TRBJ1-5, the V gene TRBV9; 7 positions match TRBD1. Germline V CDR1 and CDR2: SGDLS, YYNGEE. The ends lost 0 bases at V and 4 bases at J; junction bases unmatched: 4. The CDR3 is 15 residues long.

This clonotype was detected only a few times. This chain connects TRBV11-2 to TRBJ2-7; unclear D gene. Germline lookup yields CDR1 SGHAT and CDR2 FQNNGV. The CDR3 spans 15 residues. With 5 bases removed from V and 3 bases from J, the gap between germline ends came to 17 bases. The CDR3: CASSPSEIQDYEQYF. The CDR3 DNA is TGTGCCAGCAGCCCGTCAGAAATTCAAGACTACGAGCAGTACTTC.

The chain is built from TRBV3-1 and TRBJ2-3; 12 nucleotides align to TRBD2. V shed 1 base and J 3 bases; nucleotides not matched to a gene: 2. Germline V gene data show CDR1 as LGHDT and CDR2 as YNNKEL (reference sequence). This CDR3 is built from 16 residues. CDR3 loop: CASSQAGLAGTDTQYF. The CDR3, as DNA: TGTGCCAGCAGCCAAGCAGGACTAGCGGGAACAGATACGCAGTATTTT.

The genes are TRBV5-1 and TRBJ1-1; D ambiguous. The ends were cut back, 5 bases at V and 3 bases at J, with 14 bases in the middle. The CDR3 length is 14 residues. CDR1 and CDR2 (germline): SGHRS, YFSETQ. The chain's CDR3 is CASRGENGDTEAFF. Here the CDR3 DNA reads TGCGCCAGCAGAGGCGAGAACGGGGACACTGAAGCTTTCTTT.

This CDR3 reads CASSPPLAYSYNEQFF. The CDR3 DNA reads TGTGCCAGCAGCCCCCCTTTAGCGTACTCCTACAATGAGCAGTTCTTC. The rearrangement joins TRBV11-2 to TRBJ2-1; D may be TRBD2 (5 bases). Germline-derived CDR1 and CDR2 are SGHAT and FQNNGV. The CDR3 contains 16 residues. Trimming pared 5 bases from V and 0 bases from J, leaving 14 bases between.

This clonotype was counted many times. The V call is TRBV5-1, the J call TRBJ2-3, with D perhaps matching TRBD2 (6 bases). This CDR3 is 14 amino acids long. The V end was cut by 4 bases, the J end by 2 bases, with 11 bases between. Germline V gene data show CDR1 as SGHRS and CDR2 as YFSETQ. CDR3 nucleotide sequence: TGCGCCAGCAGCCCGGGACTTAACACAGATACGCAGTATTTT. Translated: CASSPGLNTDTQYF. Based on the CDR3 plus reference TRBV5-1 and TRBJ2-3, the full variable domain is KAGVTQTPRYLIKTRGQQVTLSCSPISGHRSVSWYQQTPGQGLQFLFEYFSETQRNKGNFPGRFSGRQFSNSRSEMNVSTLELGDSALYLCASSPGLNTDTQYFGPGTRLTVL.

The rearrangement uses TRBV7-2 and TRBJ2-2; D not resolved. This CDR3 contains 14 residues. Germline V gene data show CDR1 as SGHTA and CDR2 as FQGNSA. The V end lost 7 bases, the J end lost 0 bases, and 9 bases lay between the germline ends. The CDR3 sequence is CASIYGPNTGELFF. The CDR3, as DNA: TGTGCCAGCATCTACGGTCCGAACACCGGGGAGCTGTTTTTT.

The rearrangement joins TRBV5-1 to TRBJ2-2, with 9 bases matching TRBD1. With 1 base clipped from V and 1 base from J, the junction kept 5 bases outside the gene matches. CDR3 size: 17 residues. Germline CDR1 and CDR2: SGHRS and YFSETQ. The CDR3 DNA sequence: TGCGCCAGCAGCTTGATAGGGACAGGGATGAACACCGGGGAGCTGTTTTTT. This translates into CASSLIGTGMNTGELFF.

There are a few counts of this clonotype. V is TRBV3-1 and J is TRBJ2-1; 8 bases line up with TRBD2. This CDR3 comprises 15 residues. Germline CDR1 is LGHDT and CDR2 is YNNKEL (reference sequence). The junction had 4 bases not matched to a gene; V was cut back by 2 bases and J by 4 bases. In nucleotides, the CDR3 is TGTGCCAGCAGCCAACGGGCGGGAGGATACAATGAGCAGTTCTTC. Amino acids: CASSQRAGGYNEQFF.

The chain employs TRBV4-3 and TRBJ2-5, with 7 positions matching TRBD2. CDR3 size: 16 residues. Trimming took 0 bases from V and 4 from J; bases not matched to a gene: 8. The germline gives CDR1 LGHNA, CDR2 YSLEER. The CDR3 nucleotides read TGCGCCAGCAGCCAAGATCAGGCGGCGGGAGTAGAGACCCAGTACTTC. Amino acids: CASSQDQAAGVETQYF.